One T cell receptor beta chain is described in this entry. This receptor's antigen is unknown. No much larger clone exists at a distance of one base, and base qualities are not known. From the germline V gene (reference sequence), CDR1 is DFQATT and CDR2 is SNEGSKA. The CDR3 runs 12 residues from the cysteine to the phenylalanine. Just the 36-base CDR3 DNA is kept, in frame starting at base 1. The V end gives up 6 bases and the J end 9 bases, leaving 7 bases in the junction not matched to a gene. These data come from a study of response to subunit inactivated influenza vaccine (dated by TCRdb to the late 2010s). For the wider study: The study used deep quantitative T cell receptor repertoire profiling to track responses to a trivalent subunit inactivated influenza vaccine.

The library was prepared using RT-PCR. TCRdb names Illumina HiSeq 2500 as the instrument used. In-frame beta chains were kept once TCRdb had trimmed the public reads at Q25 with fastp and called clones with MiXCR. Rows with one shared CDR3 protein collapse into an entry with the most common genes and DNA. In all, the sample holds about 240,000 distinct CDR3 sequences, and 9% to 15% of those were seen once. More than 7% of the sample lies in the top ten. Paper-wide results and their limitations: The authors suggested that each seasonal influenza vaccination may recruit only a limited number of new T cells.

The chain couples TRBV20-1 to TRBJ2-1, with 8 bases aligning to TRBD1. The sequenced sample was non-naive T cells sorted from PBMCs, obtained 14 to 15 days before vaccination. The cell subset or site label here, explained by the study, means: memory T cell fraction. The source of this sequence is a man aged 45-65 years who received an inactivated influenza vaccine. Donor details come from another sample of the same person, matched by shared clones. CDR3 loop: CSATQGAGEQFF. The sequenced DNA: TGCAGTGCGACCCAGGGGGCGGGTGAGCAGTTCTTC.